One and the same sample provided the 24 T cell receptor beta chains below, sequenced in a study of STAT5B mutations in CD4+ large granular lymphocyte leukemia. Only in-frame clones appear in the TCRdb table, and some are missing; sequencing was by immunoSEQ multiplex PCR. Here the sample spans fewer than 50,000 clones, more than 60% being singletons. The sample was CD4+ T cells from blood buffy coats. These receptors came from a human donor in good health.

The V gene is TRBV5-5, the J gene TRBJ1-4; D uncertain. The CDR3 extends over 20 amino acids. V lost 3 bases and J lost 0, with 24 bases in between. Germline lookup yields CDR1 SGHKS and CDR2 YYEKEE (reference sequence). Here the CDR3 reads CASSSPGYTALMSTNEKLFF. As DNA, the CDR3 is TGTGCCAGCAGCTCACCCGGTTATACAGCCCTGATGTCAACTAATGAAAAACTGTTTTTT.

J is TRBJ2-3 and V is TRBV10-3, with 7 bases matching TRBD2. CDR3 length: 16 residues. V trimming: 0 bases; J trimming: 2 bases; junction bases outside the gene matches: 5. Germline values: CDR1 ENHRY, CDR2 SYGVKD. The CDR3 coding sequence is TGTGCCATCAGTGAGTCAGTGGGAGGGGACACAGATACGCAGTATTTT. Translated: CAISESVGGDTDTQYF.

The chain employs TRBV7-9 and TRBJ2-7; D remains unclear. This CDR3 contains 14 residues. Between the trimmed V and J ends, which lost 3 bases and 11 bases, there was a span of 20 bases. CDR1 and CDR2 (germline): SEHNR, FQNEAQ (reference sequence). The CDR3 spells CASSLWTSPLDKYF. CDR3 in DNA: TGTGCCAGCAGCTTGTGGACGAGCCCCCTAGACAAGTACTTC.

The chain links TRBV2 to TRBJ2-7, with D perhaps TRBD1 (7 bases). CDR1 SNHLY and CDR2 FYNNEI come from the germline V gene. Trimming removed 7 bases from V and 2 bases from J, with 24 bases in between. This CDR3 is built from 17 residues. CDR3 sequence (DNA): TGTGCCAGCACGGGGGCCCAACCGGGACAGAGAGCCTACGAGCAGTACTTC. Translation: CASTGAQPGQRAYEQYF.

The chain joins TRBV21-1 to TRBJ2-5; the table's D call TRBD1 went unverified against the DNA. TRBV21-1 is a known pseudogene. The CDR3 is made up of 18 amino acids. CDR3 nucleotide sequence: TGTGCCAGCAGTTTAGCGGGACAGGGGATTGGACTCCAAGAGACCCAGTACTTC. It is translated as CASSLAGQGIGLQETQYF.

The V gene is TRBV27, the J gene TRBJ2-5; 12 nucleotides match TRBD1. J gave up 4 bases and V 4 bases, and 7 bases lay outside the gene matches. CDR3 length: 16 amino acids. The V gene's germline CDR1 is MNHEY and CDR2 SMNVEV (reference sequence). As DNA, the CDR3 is TGTGCCAGCAGTTCTCCGGGACAGGGGGCCGGAGAGACCCAGTACTTC. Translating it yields CASSSPGQGAGETQYF.

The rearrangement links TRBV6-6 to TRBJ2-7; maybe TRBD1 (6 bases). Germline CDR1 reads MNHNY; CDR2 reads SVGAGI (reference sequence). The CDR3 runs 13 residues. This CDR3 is CTTQGQRPYEQYF. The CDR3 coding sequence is TGTACCACCCAGGGGCAGCGACCCTACGAGCAGTACTTC.

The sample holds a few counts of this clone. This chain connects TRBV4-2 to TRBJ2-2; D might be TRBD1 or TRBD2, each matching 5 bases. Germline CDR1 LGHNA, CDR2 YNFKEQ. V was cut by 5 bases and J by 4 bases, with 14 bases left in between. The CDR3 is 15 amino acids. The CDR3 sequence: CASSLSPGTTGELFF. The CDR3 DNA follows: TGTGCCAGCAGCTTATCTCCTGGGACCACCGGGGAGCTGTTTTTT.

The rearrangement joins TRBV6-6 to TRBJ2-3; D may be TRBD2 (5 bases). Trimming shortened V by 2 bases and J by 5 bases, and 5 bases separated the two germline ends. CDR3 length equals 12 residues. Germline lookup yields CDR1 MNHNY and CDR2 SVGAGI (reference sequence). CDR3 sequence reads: CASSYTRDTQYF. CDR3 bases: TGTGCCAGCAGTTACACTAGAGATACGCAGTATTTT.

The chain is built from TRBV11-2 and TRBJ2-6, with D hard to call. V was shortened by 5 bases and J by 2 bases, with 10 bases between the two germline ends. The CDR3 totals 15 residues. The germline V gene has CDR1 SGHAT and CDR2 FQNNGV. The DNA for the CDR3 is TGTGCCAGCAGCGAGTCGGACCCTGGGGCCAACGTCCTGACTTTC. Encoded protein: CASSESDPGANVLTF.

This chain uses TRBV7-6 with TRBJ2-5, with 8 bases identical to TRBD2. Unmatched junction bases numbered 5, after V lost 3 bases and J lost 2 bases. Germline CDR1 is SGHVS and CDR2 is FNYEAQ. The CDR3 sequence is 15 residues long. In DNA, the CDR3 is TGTGCCAGCAGCTTCGGGACTAGATGGCAAGAGACCCAGTACTTC. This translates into CASSFGTRWQETQYF. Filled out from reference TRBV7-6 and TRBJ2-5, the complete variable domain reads GAGVSQSPRYKVTKRGQDVALRCDPISGHVSLYWYRQALGQGPEFLTYFNYEAQQDKSGLPNDRFSAERPEGSISTLTIQRTEQRDSAMYRCASSFGTRWQETQYFGPGTRLLVL.

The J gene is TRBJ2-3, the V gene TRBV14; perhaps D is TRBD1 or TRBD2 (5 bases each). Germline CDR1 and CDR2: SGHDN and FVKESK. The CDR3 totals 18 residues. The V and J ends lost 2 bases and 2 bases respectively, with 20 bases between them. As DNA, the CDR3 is TGTGCCAGCAGCCAACTGTCATCAGGGACCTTTTACACAGATACGCAGTATTTT. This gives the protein CASSQLSSGTFYTDTQYF.

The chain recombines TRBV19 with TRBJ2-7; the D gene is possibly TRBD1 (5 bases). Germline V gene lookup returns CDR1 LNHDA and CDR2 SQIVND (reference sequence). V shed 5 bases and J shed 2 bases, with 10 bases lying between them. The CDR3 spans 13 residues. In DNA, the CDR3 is TGTGCCAGTAGTCCCAGACAGACCTACGAGCAGTACTTC. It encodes CASSPRQTYEQYF.

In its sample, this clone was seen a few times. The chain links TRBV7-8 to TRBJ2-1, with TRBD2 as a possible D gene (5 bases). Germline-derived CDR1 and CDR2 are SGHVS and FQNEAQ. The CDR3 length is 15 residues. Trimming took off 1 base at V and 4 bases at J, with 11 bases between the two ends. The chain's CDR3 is CASSLVGGLYNEQFF. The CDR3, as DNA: TGTGCCAGCAGCTTAGTGGGCGGGCTATACAATGAGCAGTTCTTC.

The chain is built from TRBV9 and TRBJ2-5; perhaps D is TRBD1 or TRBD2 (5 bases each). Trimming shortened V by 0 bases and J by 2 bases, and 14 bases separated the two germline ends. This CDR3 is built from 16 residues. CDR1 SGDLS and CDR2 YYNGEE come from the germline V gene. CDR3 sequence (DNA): TGTGCCAGCAGCGTAGCTGAGGGACCTACTCAAGAGACCCAGTACTTC. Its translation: CASSVAEGPTQETQYF.

The CDR3 region is CSVRVGANQPQHF. The CDR3 DNA reads TGCAGCGTCCGAGTGGGAGCGAATCAGCCCCAGCATTTT. V is TRBV29-1 and J is TRBJ1-5; D remains ambiguous. Trimming left V 6 bases short and J 4 bases short, with 13 bases between. The CDR3 has 13 amino acids. Germline CDR1 and CDR2: SQVTM and ANQGSEA.

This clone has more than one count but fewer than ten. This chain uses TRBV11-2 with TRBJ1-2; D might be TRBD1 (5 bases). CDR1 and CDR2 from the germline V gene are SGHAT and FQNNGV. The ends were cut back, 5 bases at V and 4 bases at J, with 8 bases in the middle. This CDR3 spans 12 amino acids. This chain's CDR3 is CASSPTAYGYTF. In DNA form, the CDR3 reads TGTGCCAGCAGCCCGACAGCCTATGGCTACACCTTC.

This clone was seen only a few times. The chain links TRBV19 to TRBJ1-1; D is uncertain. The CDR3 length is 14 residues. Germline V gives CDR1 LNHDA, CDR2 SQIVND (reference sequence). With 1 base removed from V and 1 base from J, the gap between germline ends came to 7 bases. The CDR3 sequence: CASSIGGTNTEAFF. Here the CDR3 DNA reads TGTGCCAGTAGTATAGGAGGAACGAACACTGAAGCTTTCTTT.

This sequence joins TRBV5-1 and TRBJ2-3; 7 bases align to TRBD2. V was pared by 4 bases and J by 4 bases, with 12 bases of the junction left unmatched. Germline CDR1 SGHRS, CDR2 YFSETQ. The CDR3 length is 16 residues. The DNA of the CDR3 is TGCGCCAGCAGCCCAGGGTCGGGGAGGGTCGCAGATACGCAGTATTTT. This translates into CASSPGSGRVADTQYF.

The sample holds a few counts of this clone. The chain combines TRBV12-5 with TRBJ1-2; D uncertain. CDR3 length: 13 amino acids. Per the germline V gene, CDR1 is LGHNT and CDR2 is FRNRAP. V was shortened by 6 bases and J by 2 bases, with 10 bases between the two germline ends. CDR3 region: CASGLSVNYGYTF. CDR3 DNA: TGTGCTAGTGGCCTTTCGGTGAACTATGGCTACACCTTC. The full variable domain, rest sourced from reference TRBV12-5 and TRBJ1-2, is DARVTQTPRHKVTEMGQEVTMRCQPILGHNTVFWYRQTMMQGLELLAYFRNRAPLDDSGMPKDRFSAEMPDATLATLKIQPSEPRDSAVYFCASGLSVNYGYTFGSGTRLTVV.

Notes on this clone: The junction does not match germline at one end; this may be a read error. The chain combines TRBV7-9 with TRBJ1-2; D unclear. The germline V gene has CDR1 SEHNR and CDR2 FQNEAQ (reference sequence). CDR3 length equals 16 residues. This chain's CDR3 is CASNSKAGVPNYGHTF. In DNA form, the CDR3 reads TGTGCCAGCAACTCCAAGGCGGGAGTACCTAACTATGGCCACACCTTC.

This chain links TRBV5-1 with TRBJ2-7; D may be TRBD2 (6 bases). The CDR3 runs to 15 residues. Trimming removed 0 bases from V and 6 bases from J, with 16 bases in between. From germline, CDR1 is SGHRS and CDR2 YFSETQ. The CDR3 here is CASSLAPGSRGEQYF. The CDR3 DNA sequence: TGCGCCAGCAGCTTGGCCCCCGGGAGTAGGGGCGAGCAGTACTTC.

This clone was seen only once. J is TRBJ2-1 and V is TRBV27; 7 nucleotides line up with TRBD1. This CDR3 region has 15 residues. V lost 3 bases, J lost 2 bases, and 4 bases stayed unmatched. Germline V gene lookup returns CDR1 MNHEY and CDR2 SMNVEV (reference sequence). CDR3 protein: CASSFWGQPYNEQFF. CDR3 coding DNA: TGTGCCAGCAGTTTTTGGGGACAGCCCTACAATGAGCAGTTCTTC.

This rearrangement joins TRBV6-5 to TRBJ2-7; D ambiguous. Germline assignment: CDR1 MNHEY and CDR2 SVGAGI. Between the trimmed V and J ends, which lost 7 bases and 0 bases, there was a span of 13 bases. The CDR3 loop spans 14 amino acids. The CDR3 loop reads CASKMGPNSYEQYF. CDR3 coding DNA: TGTGCCAGCAAAATGGGTCCTAACTCCTACGAGCAGTACTTC.